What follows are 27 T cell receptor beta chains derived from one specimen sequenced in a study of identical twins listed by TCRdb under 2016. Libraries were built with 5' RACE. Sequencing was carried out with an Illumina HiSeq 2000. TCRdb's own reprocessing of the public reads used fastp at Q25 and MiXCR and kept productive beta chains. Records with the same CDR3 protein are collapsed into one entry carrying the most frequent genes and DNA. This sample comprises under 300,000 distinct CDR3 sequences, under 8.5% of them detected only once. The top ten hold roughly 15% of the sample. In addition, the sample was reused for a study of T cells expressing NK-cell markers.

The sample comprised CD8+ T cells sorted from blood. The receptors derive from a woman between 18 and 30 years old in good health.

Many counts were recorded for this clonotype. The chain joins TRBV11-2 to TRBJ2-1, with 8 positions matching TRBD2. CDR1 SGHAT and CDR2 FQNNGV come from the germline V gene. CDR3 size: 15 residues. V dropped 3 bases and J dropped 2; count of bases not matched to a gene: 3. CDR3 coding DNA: TGTGCCAGCAGCTTGAGCGGGAGTCCCTACAATGAGCAGTTCTTC. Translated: CASSLSGSPYNEQFF. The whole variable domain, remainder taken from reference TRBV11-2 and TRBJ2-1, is EAGVAQSPRYKIIEKRQSVAFWCNPISGHATLYWYQQILGQGPKLLIQFQNNGVVDDSQLPKDRFSAERLKGVDSTLKIQPAKLEDSAVYLCASSLSGSPYNEQFFGPGTRLTVL.

The CDR3 loop is CASSFEVLYYGYTF. DNA for the CDR3: TGTGCCAGCAGTTTCGAGGTCCTTTACTATGGCTACACCTTC. This sequence joins TRBV12-3 or TRBV12-4 and TRBJ1-2, with no clear D. Trimming removed 3 bases at V and 3 bases at J, with 11 bases between. The CDR3 runs to 14 residues.

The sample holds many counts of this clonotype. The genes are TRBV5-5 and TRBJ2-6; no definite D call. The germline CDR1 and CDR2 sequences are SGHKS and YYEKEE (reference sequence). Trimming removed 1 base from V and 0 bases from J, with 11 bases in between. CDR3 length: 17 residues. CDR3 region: CASSLWPPSSGANVLTF. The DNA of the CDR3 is TGTGCCAGCAGCTTGTGGCCGCCGAGCTCTGGGGCCAACGTCCTGACTTTC.

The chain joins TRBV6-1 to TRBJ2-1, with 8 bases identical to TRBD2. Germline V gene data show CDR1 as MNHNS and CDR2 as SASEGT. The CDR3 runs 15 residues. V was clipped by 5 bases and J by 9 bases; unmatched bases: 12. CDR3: CASSLSGGGVSEQFF. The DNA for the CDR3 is TGTGCCAGCAGTCTCAGCGGGGGCGGGGTCAGTGAGCAGTTCTTC.

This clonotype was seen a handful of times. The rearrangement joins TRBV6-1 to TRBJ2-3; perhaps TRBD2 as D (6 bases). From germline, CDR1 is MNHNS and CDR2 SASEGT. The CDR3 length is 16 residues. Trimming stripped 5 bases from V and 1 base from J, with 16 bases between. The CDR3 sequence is CASSPPRGGRTDTQYF. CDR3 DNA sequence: TGTGCCAGCAGTCCTCCGCGGGGAGGCCGCACAGATACGCAGTATTTT.

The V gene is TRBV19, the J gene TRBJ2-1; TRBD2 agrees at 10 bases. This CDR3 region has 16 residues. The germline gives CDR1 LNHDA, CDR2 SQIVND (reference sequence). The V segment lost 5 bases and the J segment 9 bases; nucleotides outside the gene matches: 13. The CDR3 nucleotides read TGTGCCAGTAGTGACCCGTTAGAGCGGGGGGGGAGTGAGCAGTTCTTC. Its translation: CASSDPLERGGSEQFF.

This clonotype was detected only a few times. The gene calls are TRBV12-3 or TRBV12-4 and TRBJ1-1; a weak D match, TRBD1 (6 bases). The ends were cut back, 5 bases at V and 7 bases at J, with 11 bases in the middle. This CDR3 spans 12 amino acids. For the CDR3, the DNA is TGTGCCAGCAGTGAGGGGGGGCTTGAAGCTTTCTTT. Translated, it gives CASSEGGLEAFF.

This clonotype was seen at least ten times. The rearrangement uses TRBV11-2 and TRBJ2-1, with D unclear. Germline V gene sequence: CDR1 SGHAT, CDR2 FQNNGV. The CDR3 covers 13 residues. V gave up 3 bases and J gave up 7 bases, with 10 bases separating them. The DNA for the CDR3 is TGTGCCAGCAGCTTCCAAACATGGAATGAGCAGTTCTTC. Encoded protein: CASSFQTWNEQFF.

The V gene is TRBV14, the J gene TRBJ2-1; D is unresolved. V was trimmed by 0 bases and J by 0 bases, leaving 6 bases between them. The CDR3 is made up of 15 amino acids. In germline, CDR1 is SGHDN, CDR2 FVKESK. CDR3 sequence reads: CASSQDESSYNEQFF. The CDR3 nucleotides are TGTGCCAGCAGCCAAGATGAAAGCTCCTACAATGAGCAGTTCTTC. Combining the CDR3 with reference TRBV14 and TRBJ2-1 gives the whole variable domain EAGVTQFPSHSVIEKGQTVTLRCDPISGHDNLYWYRRVMGKEIKFLLHFVKESKQDESGMPNNRFLAERTGGTYSTLKVQPAELEDSGVYFCASSQDESSYNEQFFGPGTRLTVL.

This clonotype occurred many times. The DNA for the CDR3 is TGTGCCAGCAGCCAAGTGGCGGGGCGGAGTGAAAAACTGTTTTTT. Protein sequence: CASSQVAGRSEKLFF. The chain combines TRBV4-2 with TRBJ1-4; the D gene is possibly TRBD1 (5 bases). V was shortened by 1 base and J by 7 bases, with 13 bases between the two germline ends. The CDR3 runs to 15 residues. CDR1 LGHNA and CDR2 YNFKEQ come from the germline V gene.

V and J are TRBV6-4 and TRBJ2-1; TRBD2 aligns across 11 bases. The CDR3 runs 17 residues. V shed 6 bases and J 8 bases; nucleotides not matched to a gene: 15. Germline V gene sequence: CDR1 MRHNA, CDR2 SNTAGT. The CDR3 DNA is TGTGCCAGCAGCAACCACAGAACTAGCGGGAGTTGCCATGAGCAGTTCTTC. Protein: CASSNHRTSGSCHEQFF.

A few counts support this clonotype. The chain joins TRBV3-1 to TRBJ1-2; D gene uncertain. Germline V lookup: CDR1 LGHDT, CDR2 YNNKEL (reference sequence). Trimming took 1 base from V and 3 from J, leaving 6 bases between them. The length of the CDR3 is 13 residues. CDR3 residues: CASSQVPYYGYTF. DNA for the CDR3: TGTGCCAGCAGCCAAGTCCCCTACTATGGCTACACCTTC.

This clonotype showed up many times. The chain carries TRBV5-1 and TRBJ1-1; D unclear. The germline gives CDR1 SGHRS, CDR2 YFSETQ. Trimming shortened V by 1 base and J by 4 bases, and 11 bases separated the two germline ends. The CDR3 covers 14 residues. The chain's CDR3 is CASSLTGTSTEAFF. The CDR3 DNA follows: TGCGCCAGCAGCTTGACGGGAACTTCCACTGAAGCTTTCTTT.

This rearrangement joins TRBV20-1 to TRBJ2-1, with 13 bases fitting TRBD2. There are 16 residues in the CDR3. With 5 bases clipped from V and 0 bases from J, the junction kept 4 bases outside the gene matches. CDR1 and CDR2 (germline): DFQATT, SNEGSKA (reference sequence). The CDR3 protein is CSAHGLAGDSYNEQFF. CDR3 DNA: TGCAGTGCTCATGGACTAGCGGGAGACTCCTACAATGAGCAGTTCTTC.

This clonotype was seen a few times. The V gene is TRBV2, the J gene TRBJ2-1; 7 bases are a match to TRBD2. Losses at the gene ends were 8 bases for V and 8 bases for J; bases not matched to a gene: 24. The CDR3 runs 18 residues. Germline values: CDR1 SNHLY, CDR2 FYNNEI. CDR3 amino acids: CASGGFGLGSGGGDEQFF. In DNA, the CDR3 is TGTGCCAGCGGCGGATTTGGACTAGGCTCCGGGGGTGGCGATGAGCAGTTCTTC.

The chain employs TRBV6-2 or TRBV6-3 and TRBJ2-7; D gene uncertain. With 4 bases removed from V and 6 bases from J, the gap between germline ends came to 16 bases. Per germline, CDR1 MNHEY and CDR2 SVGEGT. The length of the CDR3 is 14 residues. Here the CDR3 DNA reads TGTGCCAGCAGTTCGCGTCGACTTCTCTCCGAGCAGTACTTC. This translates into CASSSRRLLSEQYF.

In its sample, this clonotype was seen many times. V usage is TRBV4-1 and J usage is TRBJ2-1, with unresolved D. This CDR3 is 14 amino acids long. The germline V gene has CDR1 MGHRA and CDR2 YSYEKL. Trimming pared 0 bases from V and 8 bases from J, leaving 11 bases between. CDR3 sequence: CASSQEGILDEQFF. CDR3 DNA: TGCGCCAGCAGCCAAGAAGGGATACTCGATGAGCAGTTCTTC.

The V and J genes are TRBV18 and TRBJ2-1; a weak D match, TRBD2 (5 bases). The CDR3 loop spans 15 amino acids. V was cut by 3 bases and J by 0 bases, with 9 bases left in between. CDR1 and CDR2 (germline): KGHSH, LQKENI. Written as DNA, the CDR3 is TGTGCCAGCTCACCCCCGGGATACTCCTACAATGAGCAGTTCTTC. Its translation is CASSPPGYSYNEQFF.

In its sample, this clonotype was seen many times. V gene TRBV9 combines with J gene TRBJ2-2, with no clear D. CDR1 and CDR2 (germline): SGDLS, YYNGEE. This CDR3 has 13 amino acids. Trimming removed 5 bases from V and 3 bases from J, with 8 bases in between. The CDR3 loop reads CASSQPYTGELFF. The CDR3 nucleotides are TGTGCCAGCAGTCAACCCTACACCGGGGAGCTGTTTTTT.

CDR3 loop: CASSGADLYGYTF. The CDR3 DNA reads TGTGCCAGCAGCGGAGCGGACCTCTATGGCTACACCTTC. The chain is built from TRBV27 and TRBJ1-2, with D unresolved. CDR1 is MNHEY, CDR2 SMNVEV, per germline (reference sequence). V dropped 6 bases and J dropped 4 bases, with 12 bases sitting between them. The CDR3 loop spans 13 amino acids.

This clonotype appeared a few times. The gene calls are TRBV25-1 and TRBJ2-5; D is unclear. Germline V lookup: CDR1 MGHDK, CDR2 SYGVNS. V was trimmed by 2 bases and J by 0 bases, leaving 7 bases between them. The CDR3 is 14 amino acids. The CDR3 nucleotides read TGTGCCAGCAGTGAAGCGCGGTACCAAGAGACCCAGTACTTC. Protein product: CASSEARYQETQYF.

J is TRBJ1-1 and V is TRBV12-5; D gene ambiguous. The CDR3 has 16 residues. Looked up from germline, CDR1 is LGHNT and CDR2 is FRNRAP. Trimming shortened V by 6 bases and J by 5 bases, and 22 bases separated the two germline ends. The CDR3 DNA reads TGTGCTAGTGGCAGACCGGGCGTCACTACGGGAACTGAAGCTTTCTTT. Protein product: CASGRPGVTTGTEAFF.

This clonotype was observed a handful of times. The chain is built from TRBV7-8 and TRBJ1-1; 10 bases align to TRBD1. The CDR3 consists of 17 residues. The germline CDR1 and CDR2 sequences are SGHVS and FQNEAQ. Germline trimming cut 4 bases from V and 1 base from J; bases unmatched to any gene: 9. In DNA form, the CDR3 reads TGTGCCAGCAGCTGGACAGGGGGAGGGGGAAGGAACACTGAAGCTTTCTTT. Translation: CASSWTGGGGRNTEAFF. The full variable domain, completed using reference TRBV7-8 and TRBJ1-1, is GAGVSQSPRYKVAKRGQDVALRCDPISGHVSLFWYQQALGQGPEFLTYFQNEAQLDKSGLPSDRFFAERPEGSVSTLKIQRTQQEDSAVYLCASSWTGGGGRNTEAFFGQGTRLTVV.

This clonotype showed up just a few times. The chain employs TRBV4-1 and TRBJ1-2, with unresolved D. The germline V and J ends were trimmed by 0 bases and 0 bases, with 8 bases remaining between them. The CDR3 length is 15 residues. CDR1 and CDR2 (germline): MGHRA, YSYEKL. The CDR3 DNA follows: TGCGCCAGCAGCCAAGAAACGCGGCCTAACTATGGCTACACCTTC. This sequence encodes CASSQETRPNYGYTF.

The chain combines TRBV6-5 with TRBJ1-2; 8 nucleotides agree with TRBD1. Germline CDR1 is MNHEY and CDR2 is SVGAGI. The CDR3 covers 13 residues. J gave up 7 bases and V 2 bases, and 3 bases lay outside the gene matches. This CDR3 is CASSYGQGGGYTF. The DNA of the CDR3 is TGTGCCAGCAGTTACGGACAGGGCGGTGGCTACACCTTC.

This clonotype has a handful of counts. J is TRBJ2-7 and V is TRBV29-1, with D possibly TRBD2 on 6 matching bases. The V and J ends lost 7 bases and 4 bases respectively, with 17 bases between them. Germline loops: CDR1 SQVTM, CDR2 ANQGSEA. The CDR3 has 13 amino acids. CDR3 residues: CSGQGTEGYEQYF. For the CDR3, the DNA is TGCAGCGGGCAAGGGACTGAGGGATACGAGCAGTACTTC.

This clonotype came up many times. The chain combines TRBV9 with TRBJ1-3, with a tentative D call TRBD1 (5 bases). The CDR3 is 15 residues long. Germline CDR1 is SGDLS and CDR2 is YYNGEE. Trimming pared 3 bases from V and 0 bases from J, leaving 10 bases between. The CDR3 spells CASSGDQSSGNTIYF. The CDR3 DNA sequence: TGTGCCAGCAGCGGGGACCAGAGCTCTGGAAACACCATATATTTT.